These 21 T cell receptor beta chains came from one sample sequenced in a study of blood T cell repertoires in COVID-19. Assay used: immunoSEQ multiplex PCR; TCRdb lists only in-frame clones, some missing. The sample consists of 250,000 to 350,000 clones, 85% of them appearing once. Sequenced sample: PBMCs or T cells enriched from blood (not recorded which). The source of these receptors is a woman aged 45-65 years who had recovered from COVID-19.

The chain joins TRBV5-1 to TRBJ2-2, with 7 nucleotides matching TRBD2. The V and J ends lost 0 bases and 5 bases, in that order; junction bases with no gene match: 7. The CDR3 is 16 residues long. CDR1 and CDR2 from the germline V gene are SGHRS and YFSETQ. CDR3 bases: TGCGCCAGCAGCTTGGCCCGGGGGGTGAGGACCGGGGAGCTGTTTTTT. This gives the protein CASSLARGVRTGELFF. Supplemented by reference TRBV5-1 and TRBJ2-2, the full variable domain reads KAGVTQTPRYLIKTRGQQVTLSCSPISGHRSVSWYQQTPGQGLQFLFEYFSETQRNKGNFPGRFSGRQFSNSRSEMNVSTLELGDSALYLCASSLARGVRTGELFFGEGSRLTVL.

The rearrangement uses TRBV11-1 and TRBJ2-7; 9 bases agree with TRBD1. Germline CDR1 and CDR2: SGHAT and FQDESV (reference sequence). The CDR3 has 14 residues. V gave up 5 bases and J gave up 5 bases; unmatched junction bases: 7. CDR3 in DNA: TGTGCCAGCAGCCCTTGGGGACAGGGCGACGAGCAGTACTTC. It specifies CASSPWGQGDEQYF.

In its sample, this clone was seen a few times. The CDR3 region has the DNA TGTGCCAGTAGTAGCCAGGGGCTTTGGTCTGGGGCCAACGTCCTGACTTTC. The encoded protein is CASSSQGLWSGANVLTF. The chain employs TRBV19 and TRBJ2-6; D is perhaps TRBD1 (6 bases). Germline loops: CDR1 LNHDA, CDR2 SQIVND (reference sequence). Trimming cost V 4 bases and J 1 base, with 14 bases left between them. The CDR3 is 17 residues long.

The chain combines TRBV4-1 with TRBJ2-7; 11 nucleotides agree with TRBD1. Germline trimming cut 3 bases from V and 2 bases from J; bases unmatched to any gene: 3. The germline gives CDR1 MGHRA, CDR2 YSYEKL. The CDR3 loop spans 15 amino acids. CDR3 bases: TGCGCCAGCAGCCAGATGGGACAGGGGGCCTACGAGCAGTACTTC. Amino acids: CASSQMGQGAYEQYF.

The V gene is TRBV7-9, the J gene TRBJ2-7, with 10 bases fitting TRBD1. The CDR3 loop spans 14 amino acids. From germline, CDR1 is SEHNR and CDR2 FQNEAQ (reference sequence). The V segment lost 7 bases and the J segment 6 bases; nucleotides outside the gene matches: 9. Here the CDR3 reads CASTKGGQGTEQYF. The DNA for the CDR3 is TGTGCCAGCACCAAAGGGGGACAGGGGACCGAGCAGTACTTC.

The chain carries TRBV5-1 and TRBJ2-5; 8 nucleotides align to TRBD1. CDR1 SGHRS and CDR2 YFSETQ come from the germline V gene. The CDR3 sequence is 14 residues long. Trimming took 3 bases from V and 5 from J; bases not matched to a gene: 6. The CDR3 reads CASSSDRAGETQYF. CDR3 DNA sequence: TGCGCCAGCAGCTCGGACAGGGCCGGGGAGACCCAGTACTTC.

V usage is TRBV6-5 and J usage is TRBJ1-1, with D tentatively TRBD1 (5 bases). CDR1 and CDR2 from the germline V gene are MNHEY and SVGAGI. The CDR3 has 15 amino acids. V was cut by 2 bases and J by 3 bases, with 13 bases left in between. This chain's CDR3 is CASSYGREGDTEAFF. CDR3 bases: TGTGCCAGCAGTTACGGAAGGGAAGGGGACACTGAAGCTTTCTTT.

This sequence joins TRBV4-1 and TRBJ2-1; 10 bases fit TRBD2. V dropped 2 bases and J dropped 0; count of bases not matched to a gene: 7. The CDR3 runs to 18 residues. Germline V lookup: CDR1 MGHRA, CDR2 YSYEKL. The DNA for the CDR3 is TGCGCCAGCAGCCAACGCCTAGCGGGGGCCAGCTCCTACAATGAGCAGTTCTTC. Its protein product is CASSQRLAGASSYNEQFF.

The chain couples TRBV7-2 to TRBJ2-5; 8 nucleotides match TRBD1. Germline assignment: CDR1 SGHTA and CDR2 FQGNSA. Unmatched junction bases numbered 3, after V lost 4 bases and J lost 5 bases. This CDR3 is built from 13 residues. CDR3 residues: CASSSHRGETQYF. DNA for the CDR3: TGTGCCAGCAGCTCACACAGGGGGGAGACCCAGTACTTC. The full variable domain, in which reference TRBV7-2 and TRBJ2-5 provide the parts outside the CDR3, is GAGVSQSPSNKVTEKGKDVELRCDPISGHTALYWYRQSLGQGLEFLIYFQGNSAPDKSGLPSDRFSAERTGGSVSTLTIQRTQQEDSAVYLCASSSHRGETQYFGPGTRLLVL.

V is TRBV29-1 and J is TRBJ1-1; D call uncertain. The germline gives CDR1 SQVTM, CDR2 ANQGSEA. This CDR3 is built from 13 residues. V lost 0 bases and J lost 3, with 8 bases in between. CDR3 region: CSVEDLRDTEAFF. DNA of the CDR3: TGCAGCGTTGAAGATCTGAGGGACACTGAAGCTTTCTTT.

The rearrangement links TRBV4-3 to TRBJ1-2; TRBD1 matches at 8 bases. Germline V lookup: CDR1 LGHNA, CDR2 YSLEER. With 2 bases clipped from V and 4 bases from J, the junction kept 15 bases outside the gene matches. The CDR3 runs 18 residues. CDR3 DNA: TGCGCCAGCAGCCAACAGGGGGCCGGGGAGCCCGGGAGCTATGGCTACACCTTC. Protein: CASSQQGAGEPGSYGYTF.

DNA for the CDR3: TGTGCCAGCAGTCTAGACAGGGGTGAGGGCTACACCTTC. Encoded protein: CASSLDRGEGYTF. This rearrangement joins TRBV5-4 to TRBJ1-2; 8 bases align to TRBD1. The length of the CDR3 is 13 residues. The germline gives CDR1 SGHNT, CDR2 YYREEE (reference sequence). Trimming took 5 bases from V and 8 from J; bases not matched to a gene: 8. Full variable domain (rest looked up from reference TRBV5-4 and TRBJ1-2): ETGVTQSPTHLIKTRGQQVTLRCSSQSGHNTVSWYQQALGQGPQFIFQYYREEENGRGNFPPRFSGLQFPNYSSELNVNALELDDSALYLCASSLDRGEGYTFGSGTRLTVV.

CDR3 residues: CASSQDRGAGAPDLTQYF. CDR3 sequence (DNA): TGTGCCAGCAGCCAAGATCGCGGGGCGGGGGCCCCGGATTTGACCCAGTACTTC. The chain recombines TRBV3-1 (or the pseudogene TRBV3-2) with TRBJ2-5, with D possibly TRBD2 on 7 matching bases. V lost 0 bases and J lost 7, with 24 bases in between. The CDR3 is made up of 18 amino acids. Germline values: CDR1 LGHDT, CDR2 YNNKEL (reference sequence).

The V and J genes are TRBV25-1 and TRBJ2-7, with D possibly TRBD2 on 5 matching bases. The CDR3 sequence is 15 residues long. CDR1 is MGHDK, CDR2 SYGVNS, per germline. V was shortened by 5 bases and J by 2 bases, with 16 bases between the two germline ends. The CDR3 here is CASSSRPRRTYEQYF. The CDR3 bases are TGTGCCAGCAGTAGTAGGCCCCGGAGGACCTACGAGCAGTACTTC.

The chain has TRBV6-5 and TRBJ1-3; tentative D call: TRBD1 (6 bases). Germline V gene sequence: CDR1 MNHEY, CDR2 SVGAGI. The CDR3 runs 16 residues. V gave up 3 bases and J gave up 3 bases, with 15 bases separating them. The CDR3 DNA follows: TGTGCCAGCAGTTATTCAGGAAGGGGGGGTGGAAACACCATATATTTT. Its protein is CASSYSGRGGGNTIYF.

This clone was picked up a small number of times. The rearrangement joins TRBV10-1 to TRBJ2-7, with D possibly TRBD2 on 6 matching bases. V lost 0 bases and J lost 7, with 16 bases in between. CDR1 is WNHNN, CDR2 SYGVQD, per germline (reference sequence). This CDR3 has 15 amino acids. DNA for the CDR3: TGCGCCAGCAGTGAGTCGTTGGGGGGATCGATAGAGCAGTACTTC. Translated, it gives CASSESLGGSIEQYF.

This clone has only a few counts. The rearrangement joins TRBV9 to TRBJ2-7; D is possibly TRBD2 (6 bases). The V and J ends lost 2 bases and 2 bases respectively, with 11 bases between them. Looked up from germline, CDR1 is SGDLS and CDR2 is YYNGEE. There are 14 residues in the CDR3. The DNA of the CDR3 is TGTGCCAGCAGCGTGACGTCTAGCGCCTACGAGCAGTACTTC. This codes for CASSVTSSAYEQYF.

This chain links TRBV6-5 with TRBJ2-7, with 8 bases lining up with TRBD1. V was pared by 8 bases and J by 4 bases, with 10 bases of the junction left unmatched. The germline gives CDR1 MNHEY, CDR2 SVGAGI. The CDR3 is made up of 14 amino acids. The CDR3 reads CASGPRTGTYEQYF. DNA for the CDR3: TGTGCCAGCGGCCCTAGGACAGGGACTTACGAGCAGTACTTC.

This chain joins TRBV7-9 and TRBJ1-6, with 8 bases matching TRBD1. The CDR3 loop spans 17 amino acids. V was clipped by 7 bases and J by 6 bases; unmatched bases: 14. Looked up from germline, CDR1 is SEHNR and CDR2 is FQNEAQ (reference sequence). In DNA form, the CDR3 reads TGTGCCAGCATCCCAGGGACAGGCTGGTCCCCTAATTCACCCCTCCACTTT. It encodes CASIPGTGWSPNSPLHF.

This clone appeared once. The chain uses TRBV9 and TRBJ2-3; 8 nucleotides align to TRBD1. The CDR3 has 17 residues. With 3 bases clipped from V and 4 bases from J, the junction kept 13 bases outside the gene matches. Germline lookup yields CDR1 SGDLS and CDR2 YYNGEE. The DNA of the CDR3 is TGTGCCAGCAGCGGGCGACAGGGGAGAAGGGCACCAGATACGCAGTATTTT. Protein product: CASSGRQGRRAPDTQYF.

The chain combines TRBV4-2 with TRBJ2-5; TRBD1 aligns across 11 bases. Germline CDR1 is LGHNA and CDR2 is YNFKEQ. CDR3 length: 16 amino acids. Trimming took 1 base from V and 4 from J; bases not matched to a gene: 5. The CDR3 region is CASSQVLGTGGETQYF. The DNA of the CDR3 is TGTGCCAGCAGCCAAGTTCTGGGGACAGGGGGAGAGACCCAGTACTTC.